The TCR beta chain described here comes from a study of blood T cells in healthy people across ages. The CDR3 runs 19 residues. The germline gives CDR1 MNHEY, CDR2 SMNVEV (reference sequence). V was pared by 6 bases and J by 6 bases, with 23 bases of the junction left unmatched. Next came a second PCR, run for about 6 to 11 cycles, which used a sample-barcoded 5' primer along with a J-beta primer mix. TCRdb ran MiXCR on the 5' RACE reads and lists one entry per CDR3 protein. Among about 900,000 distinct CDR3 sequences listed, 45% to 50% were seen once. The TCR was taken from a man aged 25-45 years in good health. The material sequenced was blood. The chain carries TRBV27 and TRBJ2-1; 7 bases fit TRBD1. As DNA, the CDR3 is TGTGCCAGCAGGAAGTTTAGCTTCCAACGTCGGACAGGCACCAATGAGCAGTTCTTC. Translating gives CASRKFSFQRRTGTNEQFF.